This is a list of T cell receptor beta chains from one sample in a study of T cells in localized non-small cell lung cancer. Measured with immunoSEQ multiplex PCR; TCRdb has only the in-frame clones, and not every one. The sample lists about 70,000 clones; roughly 90% were seen once. This sample comprised peripheral blood, obtained before any cancer treatment. The receptors were gathered from a male donor at least 60 years old with stage III squamous cell lung carcinoma. Both conserved end residues are part of each CDR3. The D gene is left open where the match is weak. Size values are once, few and many counts, or a class for expanded clones, and some rows have none.

TRBV5-1	-	-	17	TRBJ1-6	TGCGCCAGCAGCTTGGCCGGGGGGGCCACATATAATTCACCCCTCCACTTT	CASSLAGGATYNSPLHF
TRBV7-2	TRBD1	-	14	TRBJ1-2	TGTGCCAGCAGCTTTTCCCAGGGGGGCAATGGCTACACCTTC	CASSFSQGGNGYTF
TRBV9	-	-	15	TRBJ1-3	TGTGCCAGCAGCCCCCGAGGTGGACAACGAAACACCATATATTTT	CASSPRGGQRNTIYF
TRBV15	-	once	16	TRBJ1-1	TGTGCCACCAGCAGAGGGGTTGGCCAGGGGTTTGCTGAAGCTTTCTTT	CATSRGVGQGFAEAFF
TRBV30	TRBD2	-	15	TRBJ2-3	TGTGCCTGGAGTATGACTAGCGGGAGGGAGAATACGCAGTATTTT	CAWSMTSGRENTQYF
TRBV5-8	-	once	14	TRBJ1-1	TGTGCCAGCAGTCCTCGCCGAGGGGACACTGAAGCTTTCTTT	CASSPRRGDTEAFF
TRBV19	-	-	15	TRBJ2-1	TGTGCCAGTAGTAATAACAGAGGGGGGATATTTGAGCAGTTCTTC	CASSNNRGGIFEQFF
TRBV7-2	-	-	15	TRBJ1-5	TGTGCCAGCAGCTTAATGGGAGGGGGCAATCAGCCCCAGCATTTT	CASSLMGGGNQPQHF
TRBV2	-	-	15	TRBJ2-1	TGTGCCAGCACAAGGGCCTCAGGCTACTACAATGAGCAGTTCTTC	CASTRASGYYNEQFF
TRBV4-2	-	-	13	TRBJ2-5	TGTGCCAGCAGCCAAGGGCAGTCGGAGACCCAGTACTTC	CASSQGQSETQYF
TRBV6-6	TRBD1	-	15	TRBJ1-5	TGTGCCAGCACCTCGACAGGGGGCCTTAATCAGCCCCAGCATTTT	CASTSTGGLNQPQHF
TRBV18	-	few	12	TRBJ1-5	TGTGCCAGCTCAAAACAGGGAGAGCCCCAGCATTTT	CASSKQGEPQHF
TRBV6-5	-	-	13	TRBJ1-1	TGTGCCAGCAGTTCTACAGGGAACACTGAAGCTTTCTTT	CASSSTGNTEAFF
TRBV6-5	-	-	13	TRBJ1-2	TGTGCCAGCAGGCCGGGACTTAATAGTGGCTACACCTTC	CASRPGLNSGYTF
TRBV6-6	TRBD1	-	15	TRBJ1-4	TGTGCCAGCAGTAGACAGGGGCTTAATAATGAAAAACTGTTTTTT	CASSRQGLNNEKLFF
TRBV7-2	-	-	14	TRBJ1-5	TGTGCCAGCAGCCCCGGACAAGCGAATCAGCCCCAGCATTTT	CASSPGQANQPQHF
TRBV11-2	-	once	13	TRBJ1-2	TGTGCCTCTCATCTCCCGGGACCGGGAGGCTACACCTTC	CASHLPGPGGYTF
TRBV11-2	TRBD1	-	15	TRBJ1-2	TGTGCCAGCACCCCGGACAGGGGGCTAAGCTATGGCTACACCTTC	CASTPDRGLSYGYTF
TRBV7-9	-	-	19	TRBJ1-4	TGTGCCAGCAGCTCAGGACAGCCTATAGGACCTTCGGCTAATGAAAAACTGTTTTTT	CASSSGQPIGPSANEKLFF
TRBV27	-	-	16	TRBJ1-6	TGTGCCAGCAGTTTCGGGTCCCCAGGGAATAATTCACCCCTCCACTTT	CASSFGSPGNNSPLHF
TRBV4-3	-	-	13	TRBJ1-5	TGCGCCAGCAGCCAAGTGGCGGGGCGGCCCCAGCATTTT	CASSQVAGRPQHF
TRBV28	-	-	13	TRBJ1-5	TGTGCCAGCAGTTCAGGGGCCTCCCCGGCCCAGCATTTT	CASSSGASPAQHF
TRBV19	TRBD2	-	15	TRBJ2-2	TGTGCCAGTAGTGATCCGGGGAGGGGAACCGGGGAGCTGTTTTTT	CASSDPGRGTGELFF
TRBV7-2	-	-	15	TRBJ2-3	TGTGCCAGCAGCGAAACCGGGACTAGCACAGATACGCAGTATTTT	CASSETGTSTDTQYF
TRBV20-1	-	once	11	TRBJ2-5	TGCAGTGCGACACAAATCCCGACCCAGTACTTC	CSATQIPTQYF
TRBV7-8	-	-	13	TRBJ2-3	TGTGCCAGCAGCTTAGATCGCACAGATACGCAGTATTTT	CASSLDRTDTQYF
TRBV7-6	-	-	13	TRBJ1-5	TGTGCCAGCAGCTTAGACTACAATCAGCCCCAGCATTTT	CASSLDYNQPQHF
TRBV5-1	-	-	14	TRBJ1-1	TGCGCCAGCAGCTTGGGGGATTTGGGGACTGAAGCTTTCTTT	CASSLGDLGTEAFF
TRBV19	TRBD1	-	16	TRBJ1-1	TGTGCCAGTAGTATAGGTCCGGGACAGGGGAACACTGAAGCTTTCTTT	CASSIGPGQGNTEAFF
TRBV30	-	-	13	TRBJ2-1	TGTGCCTGGAGAGGTACAGGGAACAATGAGCAGTTCTTC	CAWRGTGNNEQFF
TRBV5-4	-	-	12	TRBJ2-1	TGTGCCAGCAGCCCTCAAAACAATGAGCAGTTCTTC	CASSPQNNEQFF
TRBV27	-	-	12	TRBJ1-3	TGTGCCCCAGGGGACTATGGAAACACCATATATTTT	CAPGDYGNTIYF
TRBV11-2	-	-	15	TRBJ1-1	TGTGCCAGCAGCCGTTCAGAGGTGGTGAACACTGAAGCTTTCTTT	CASSRSEVVNTEAFF
TRBV4-2	TRBD2	-	14	TRBJ2-5	TGTGCCAGCTCGACTAGCATCAACCAAGAGACCCAGTACTTC	CASSTSINQETQYF
TRBV30	-	few	13	TRBJ1-5	TGTGCCTGGAGTAGGAAGCCCAATCAGCCCCAGCATTTT	CAWSRKPNQPQHF
TRBV5-1	-	-	16	TRBJ2-6	TGCGCCAGCAGCTCAGGGGTTAACACTGGGGCCAACGTCCTGACTTTC	CASSSGVNTGANVLTF
TRBV28	-	few	14	TRBJ1-1	TGTGCCAGCACCACCGCAGAACCAGGGGCTGAAGCTTTCTTT	CASTTAEPGAEAFF
TRBV14	-	-	18	TRBJ2-1	TGTGCCAGCAGCCAAGATCCGGGCAGATCGGCGGCGCTCAATGAGCAGTTCTTC	CASSQDPGRSAALNEQFF
TRBV2	TRBD2	-	16	TRBJ2-1	TGTGCCAGCAGTGCGCGCTCTAGCGGGGGGAACAATGAGCAGTTCTTC	CASSARSSGGNNEQFF
TRBV5-1	TRBD2	-	15	TRBJ2-3	TGCGCCAGCAGCTTGGATCGGGGAGGGCAGGATACGCAGTATTTT	CASSLDRGGQDTQYF
TRBV19	-	-	14	TRBJ1-1	TGTGCCAGTACCCTACGGGGGATGAACACTGAAGCTTTCTTT	CASTLRGMNTEAFF
TRBV5-1	-	-	12	TRBJ2-5	TGCGCCAGCAGCCTTAGGGGTGAGACCCAGTACTTC	CASSLRGETQYF
TRBV30	-	-	15	TRBJ1-5	TGTGCCTGGAGTGTATTCGGGCGGTACAATCAGCCCCAGCATTTT	CAWSVFGRYNQPQHF
TRBV7-2	TRBD1	-	15	TRBJ1-3	TGTGCCAGCAGCCCCGGGGGGACAGGCGGAAACACCATATATTTT	CASSPGGTGGNTIYF
TRBV19	TRBD2	-	15	TRBJ2-1	TGTGCCAGTAGTGTTCTAGCGGGGAGGTACAATGAGCAGTTCTTC	CASSVLAGRYNEQFF
TRBV6-1	-	-	15	TRBJ1-3	TGTGCCAGCAGAGGGGAGGTGAACTCTGGAAACACCATATATTTT	CASRGEVNSGNTIYF
TRBV28	-	-	14	TRBJ1-2	TGTGCCAGCAGTTCGATTAGGCTCGGCTATGGCTACACCTTC	CASSSIRLGYGYTF
TRBV7-9	-	-	15	TRBJ1-2	TGTGCCAGCAGCCTAGCCGGGGCCTCCAACTATGGCTACACCTTC	CASSLAGASNYGYTF
TRBV6-5	TRBD1	-	12	TRBJ2-1	TGTGCCAGCTACAGGGGGCACGATGAGCAGTTCTTC	CASYRGHDEQFF
TRBV5-5	-	-	15	TRBJ2-1	TGTGCCAGCAGCTTGGGCCGGAGCTCCTACAATGAGCAGTTCTTC	CASSLGRSSYNEQFF
TRBV5-6	TRBD1	-	16	TRBJ1-5	TGTGCCAGCAGCACCGGGACAGGGAACCGCAATCAGCCCCAGCATTTT	CASSTGTGNRNQPQHF
TRBV19	-	-	12	TRBJ1-1	TGTGCCAGTAGTTCCCGGGTCACTGAAGCTTTCTTT	CASSSRVTEAFF
TRBV29-1	-	-	12	TRBJ2-5	TGCAGCGTTGAAGACGGAAGGGACCTTCCGTACTTC	CSVEDGRDLPYF
TRBV2	TRBD2	-	18	TRBJ2-2	TGTGCCAGTCGAGGAGCTAGCGGGGGGATATCGAACACCGGGGAGCTGTTTTTT	CASRGASGGISNTGELFF
TRBV6-1	TRBD1	-	15	TRBJ1-2	TGTGCCAGCAGTGCCATGGGACAGCTTAACTATGGCTACACCTTC	CASSAMGQLNYGYTF
TRBV7-8	-	-	17	TRBJ1-1	TGTGCCAGCAGCTTGGCGCGTTGGGCCGGGTTAAACACTGAAGCTTTCTTT	CASSLARWAGLNTEAFF
TRBV5-1	TRBD1	-	14	TRBJ1-6	TGCGCCAGCAGCCCGGGACAGAATAATTCACCCCTCCACTTT	CASSPGQNNSPLHF